Given below is one T cell receptor beta chain in context. One end of the junction varies from germline; a read error may be responsible. This record belongs to a study of tumor-infiltrating lymphocytes in primary liver carcinoma. A constant-region primer served to make TCR beta cDNA from roughly 480 ng total RNA. Amplification in three nested multiplex PCR rounds with slightly modified ARM-PCR gave rise to TCR beta libraries. Forward primers for TRBV1-TRBV30 and a C-beta reverse primer served the first two PCR rounds, at roughly 10 cycles each. TCRdb used MiXCR to reprocess the multiplex PCR reads, holding one entry per CDR3 protein. Of 90,000 to 100,000 distinct CDR3 sequences listed, around three quarters were seen once; the top ten hold just over 9.5%. The roughly 19-32 mg bulk tissue piece was not sorted before simultaneous RNA and DNA extraction. Tumor regions sampled: superior, inferior, left, right poles, and centre.

This CDR3 has 15 amino acids. This sequence was found in a woman aged 60-75 years with primary liver carcinoma and hepatitis B virus infection. The sequenced material came from liver tumor tissue from sampling region 5. Indicated subset: tumor region T5, tumor centre. This chain joins TRBV12-3 or TRBV12-4 and TRBJ1-2; D may be TRBD1 (5 bases). Here the CDR3 reads CASSLVGRSGYDYTF. In DNA form, the CDR3 reads TGTGCCAGCAGTTTAGTGGGACGTTCAGGCTATGACTACACCTTC.